The rows below give T cell receptor beta chains drawn from one sample of a study of T cell changes during pregnancy in multiple sclerosis. Profiling relied on immunoSEQ multiplex PCR, and the TCRdb table lists in-frame clones only, not all of them. Of around 88,000 clones listed, 80% to 95% were seen once; the top ten hold about 2.5%. The input for sequencing was peripheral blood, taken in the first trimester of pregnancy. All receptors come from a female donor with multiple sclerosis, enrolled in a pregnancy study. CDR3s include the opening cysteine and the closing phenylalanine or tryptophan. A D gene is named only where the DNA matches it firmly. Clone size, where shown, is once, few, many, or a class for clones that have expanded.

j_call clone_size d_call v_call cdr3_nt cdr3_aa
TRBJ2-7 - - TRBV19 TGTGCCAGTAGTATTGGTGGGGAGATAGTACGTAACAAGCAGTACTTC CASSIGGEIVRNKQYF
TRBJ2-6 - TRBD1 TRBV7-3 TGTGCCAGCAGCTTAACCGGGACAGGGATGTCCGGGGCCAACGTCCTGACTTTC CASSLTGTGMSGANVLTF
TRBJ2-5 - - TRBV6-5 TGTGCCAGCAGGTCGGGTTCAGAGACCCAGTACTTC CASRSGSETQYF
TRBJ1-1 - - TRBV11-2 TGTGCCAGCAGCTTAGGCAGGGGGAACACTGAAGCTTTCTTT CASSLGRGNTEAFF
TRBJ2-2 - - TRBV5-1 TGCGCCAGCAGCTTGGGGAGGGGAGCAGGCGCGAACACCGGGGAGCTGTTTTTT CASSLGRGAGANTGELFF
TRBJ2-7 - - TRBV27 TGTGCCAGCAGTCAAACAGGTTGCCACGAGCAGTACTTC CASSQTGCHEQYF
TRBJ1-2 - TRBD1 TRBV19 TGTGCCAGTAGTCGGACAGGGCGATATCGGGGCTACACCTTC CASSRTGRYRGYTF
TRBJ2-3 - TRBD1 TRBV15 TGTGCCACCAGCGGCCCGGGACAGGGAGACAGAAGTGGCACAGATACGCAGTATTTT CATSGPGQGDRSGTDTQYF
TRBJ2-5 - - TRBV5-1 TGCGCCAGCAGCTTGGGATCGACAGGCACCGAGACCCAGTACTTC CASSLGSTGTETQYF
TRBJ1-1 few - TRBV5-1 TGCGCCAGCAGCAGAGACAGTATGAACACTGAAGCTTTCTTT CASSRDSMNTEAFF
TRBJ1-1 - - TRBV27 TGTGCCAGCAGTAGAACACAAGATGTCCGCGAAGCTTTCTTT CASSRTQDVREAFF
TRBJ1-2 - TRBD1 TRBV18 TGTGCCAGCTCACCCGGGACAGGGGTTGGTTCTAACTATGGCTACACCTTC CASSPGTGVGSNYGYTF